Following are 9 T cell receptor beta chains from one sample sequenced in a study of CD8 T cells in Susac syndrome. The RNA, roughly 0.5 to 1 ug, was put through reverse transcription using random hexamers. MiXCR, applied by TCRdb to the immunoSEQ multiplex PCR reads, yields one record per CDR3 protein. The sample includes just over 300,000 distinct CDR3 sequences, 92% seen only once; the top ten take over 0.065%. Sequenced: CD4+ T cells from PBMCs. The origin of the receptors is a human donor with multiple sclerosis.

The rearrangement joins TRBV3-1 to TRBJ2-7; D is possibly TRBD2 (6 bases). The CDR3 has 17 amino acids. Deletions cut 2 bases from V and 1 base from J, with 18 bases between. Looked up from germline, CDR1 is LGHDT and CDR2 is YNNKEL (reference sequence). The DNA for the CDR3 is TGTGCCAGCAGCCAATCCCCCGGGACTTTATCTTCCTACGAGCAGTACTTC. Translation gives CASSQSPGTLSSYEQYF.

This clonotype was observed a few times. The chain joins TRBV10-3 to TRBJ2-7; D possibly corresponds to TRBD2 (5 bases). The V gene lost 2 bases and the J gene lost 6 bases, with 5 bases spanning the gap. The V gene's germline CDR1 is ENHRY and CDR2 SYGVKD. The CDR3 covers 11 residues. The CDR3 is CAISERGEQYF. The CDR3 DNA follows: TGTGCCATCAGTGAGCGGGGCGAGCAGTACTTC.

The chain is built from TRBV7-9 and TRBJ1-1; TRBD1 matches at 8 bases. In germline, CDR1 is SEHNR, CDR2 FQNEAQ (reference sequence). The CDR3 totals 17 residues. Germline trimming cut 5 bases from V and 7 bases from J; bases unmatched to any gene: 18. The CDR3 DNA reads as TGTGCCAGCAGCCGATACCGGACAGGGCAGAGTCCCAATGAAGCTTTCTTT. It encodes CASSRYRTGQSPNEAFF.

The CDR3 spells CATSESRGRYEQFF. CDR3 bases: TGTGCCACCAGTGAGTCCAGGGGGCGGTATGAGCAGTTCTTC. The chain employs TRBV24-1 and TRBJ2-1; 8 nucleotides agree with TRBD1. The V gene end was trimmed by 4 bases and the J gene end by 8 bases; junction bases not matched to a gene: 6. The CDR3 extends over 14 amino acids. Germline V CDR1 and CDR2: KGHDR, SFDVKD.

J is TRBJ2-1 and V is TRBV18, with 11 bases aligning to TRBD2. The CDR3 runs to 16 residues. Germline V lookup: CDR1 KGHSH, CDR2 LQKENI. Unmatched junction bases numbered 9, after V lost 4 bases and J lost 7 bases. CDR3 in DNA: TGTGCCAGCTCACTAACTAGCGGGAGAGGGAAGAATGAGCAGTTCTTC. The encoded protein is CASSLTSGRGKNEQFF.

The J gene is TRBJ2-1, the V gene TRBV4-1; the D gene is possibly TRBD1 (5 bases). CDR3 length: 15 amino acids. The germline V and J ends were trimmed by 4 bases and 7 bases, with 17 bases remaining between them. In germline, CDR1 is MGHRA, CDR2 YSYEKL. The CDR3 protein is CASSPIVTVNNEQFF. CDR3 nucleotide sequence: TGCGCCAGCAGCCCTATCGTGACAGTCAATAATGAGCAGTTCTTC.

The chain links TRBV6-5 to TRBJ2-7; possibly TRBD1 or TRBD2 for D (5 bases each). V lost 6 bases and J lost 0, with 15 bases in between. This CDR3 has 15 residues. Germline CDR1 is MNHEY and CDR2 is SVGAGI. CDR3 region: CASRDGTASSYEQYF. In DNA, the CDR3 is TGTGCCAGCAGAGACGGGACCGCCAGCTCCTACGAGCAGTACTTC.

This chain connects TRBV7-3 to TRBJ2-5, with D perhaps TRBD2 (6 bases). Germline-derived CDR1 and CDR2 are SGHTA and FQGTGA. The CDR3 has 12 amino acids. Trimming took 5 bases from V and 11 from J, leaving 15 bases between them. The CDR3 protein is CASSETAGPQYF. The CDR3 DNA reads TGTGCCAGCAGCGAGACTGCGGGGCCTCAGTACTTC.

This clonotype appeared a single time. In DNA form, the CDR3 reads TGTGCCAGCAGTTACTACCTTCCTAGATCAGGGGGGTTAGATACGCAGTATTTT. As protein: CASSYYLPRSGGLDTQYF. V is TRBV6-2 or TRBV6-3 and J is TRBJ2-3; maybe TRBD1 (7 bases). CDR1 is MNHEY, CDR2 SVGEGT, per germline. The CDR3 extends over 18 amino acids. V was pared by 1 base and J by 5 bases, with 22 bases between.